The sequence of this TCR beta chain was determined in a study of blood T cells in healthy people across ages. Study results and limitations: Researchers deemed the diversity estimates from one million T cells underestimates. Among long-lived donors, naive CD4+ cells were more numerous and diversity higher than in aged donors. Lack of knowledge of donor CMV status possibly confounded expanded clonotype changes.

J gave up 11 bases and V 2 bases, and 12 bases lay outside the gene matches. Germline V CDR1 and CDR2: MNHNS, SASEGT. The CDR3 spans 15 residues. About this clonotype: Antigen: not known.

Then a second PCR, running about 7 to 11 cycles, was carried out with a sample-barcoded 5' primer and a J-beta primer mix. The template-switch adaptor was a 5' adaptor with 12 random nucleotides. It tagged each cDNA molecule. TCRdb itself ran the 5' RACE reads through MiXCR, one entry per CDR3 protein. The repertoire has approximately 730,000 distinct CDR3 sequences, approximately 43% of them found once; the top ten carry 20% to 25%. This chain connects TRBV6-1 to TRBJ2-5; TRBD1 agrees at 9 bases. Sequencing was carried out using blood. The TCR originated in a woman aged 60-75 years in good health. CDR3: CASSETYRGLWEQYF. The CDR3 coding sequence is TGTGCCAGCAGTGAAACGTACAGGGGGCTATGGGAGCAGTACTTC.